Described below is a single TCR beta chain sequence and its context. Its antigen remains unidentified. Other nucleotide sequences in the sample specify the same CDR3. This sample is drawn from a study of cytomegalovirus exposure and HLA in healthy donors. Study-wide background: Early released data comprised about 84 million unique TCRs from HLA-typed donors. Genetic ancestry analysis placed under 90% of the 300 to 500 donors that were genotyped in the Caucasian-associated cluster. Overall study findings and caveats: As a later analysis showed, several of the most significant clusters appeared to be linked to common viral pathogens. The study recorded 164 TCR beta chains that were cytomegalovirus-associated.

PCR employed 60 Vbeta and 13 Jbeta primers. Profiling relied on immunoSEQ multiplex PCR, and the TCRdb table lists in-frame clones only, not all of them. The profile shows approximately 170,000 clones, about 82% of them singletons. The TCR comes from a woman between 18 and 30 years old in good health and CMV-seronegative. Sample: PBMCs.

The CDR3, as DNA: TGTGCCAGCTCACCGGGACAGGGCACCTACGAGCAGTACTTC. Amino acid sequence: CASSPGQGTYEQYF. The chain employs TRBV18 and TRBJ2-7; 9 bases align to TRBD1. The CDR3 covers 14 residues. Germline CDR1 reads KGHSH; CDR2 reads LQKENI. Losses at the gene ends were 3 bases for V and 2 bases for J; bases not matched to a gene: 2.